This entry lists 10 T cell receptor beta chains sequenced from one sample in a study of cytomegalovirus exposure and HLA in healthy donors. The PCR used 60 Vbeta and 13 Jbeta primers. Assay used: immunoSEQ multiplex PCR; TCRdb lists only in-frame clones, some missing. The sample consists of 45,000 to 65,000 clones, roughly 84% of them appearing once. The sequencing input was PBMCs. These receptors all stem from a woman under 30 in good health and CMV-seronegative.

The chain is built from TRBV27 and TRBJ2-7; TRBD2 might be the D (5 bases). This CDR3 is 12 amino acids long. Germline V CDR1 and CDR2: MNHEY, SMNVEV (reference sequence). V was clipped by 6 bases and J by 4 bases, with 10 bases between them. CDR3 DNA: TGTGCCAGCAGGGATAGCGCTTACGAGCAGTACTTC. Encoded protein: CASRDSAYEQYF.

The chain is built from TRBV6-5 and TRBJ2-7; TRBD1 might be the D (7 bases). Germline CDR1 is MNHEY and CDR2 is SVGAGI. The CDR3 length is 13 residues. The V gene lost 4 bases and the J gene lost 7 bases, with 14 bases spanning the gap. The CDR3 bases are TGTGCCAGCAGTTCCCCGACAGGGAGGGAGCAGTACTTC. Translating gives CASSSPTGREQYF.

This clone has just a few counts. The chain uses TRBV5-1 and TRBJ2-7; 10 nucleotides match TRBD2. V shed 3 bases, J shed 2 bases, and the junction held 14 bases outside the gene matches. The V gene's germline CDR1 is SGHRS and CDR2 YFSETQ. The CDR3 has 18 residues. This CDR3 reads CASSSGLDLAGAPYEQYF. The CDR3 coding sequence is TGCGCCAGCAGCTCGGGTCTGGACCTAGCGGGAGCCCCCTACGAGCAGTACTTC.

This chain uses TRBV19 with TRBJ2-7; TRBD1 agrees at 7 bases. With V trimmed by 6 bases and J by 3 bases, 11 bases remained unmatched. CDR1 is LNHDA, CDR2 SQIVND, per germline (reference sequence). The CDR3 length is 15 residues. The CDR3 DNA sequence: TGTGCCAGTAGAGAGGCCCCGGGACAGAACTACGAGCAGTACTTC. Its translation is CASREAPGQNYEQYF.

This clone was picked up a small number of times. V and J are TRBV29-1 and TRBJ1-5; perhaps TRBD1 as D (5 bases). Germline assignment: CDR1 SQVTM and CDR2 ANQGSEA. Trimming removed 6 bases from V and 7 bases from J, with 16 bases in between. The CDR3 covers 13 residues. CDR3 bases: TGCAGCGTACAAGCCAGGGTAGGACAGCCCCAGCATTTT. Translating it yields CSVQARVGQPQHF.

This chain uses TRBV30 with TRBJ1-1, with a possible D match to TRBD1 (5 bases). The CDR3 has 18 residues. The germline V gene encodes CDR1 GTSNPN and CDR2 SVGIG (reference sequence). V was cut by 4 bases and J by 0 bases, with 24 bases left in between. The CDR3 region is CAWNQFGHGLALNTEAFF. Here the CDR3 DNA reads TGTGCCTGGAACCAGTTTGGACATGGACTAGCCTTGAACACTGAAGCTTTCTTT.

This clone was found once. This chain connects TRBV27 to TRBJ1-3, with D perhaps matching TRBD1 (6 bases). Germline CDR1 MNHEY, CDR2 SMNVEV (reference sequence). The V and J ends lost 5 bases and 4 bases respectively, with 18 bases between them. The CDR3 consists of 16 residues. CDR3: CASSPAQGALGNTIYF. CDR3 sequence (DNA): TGTGCCAGCAGTCCGGCACAGGGTGCTTTGGGAAACACCATATATTTT.

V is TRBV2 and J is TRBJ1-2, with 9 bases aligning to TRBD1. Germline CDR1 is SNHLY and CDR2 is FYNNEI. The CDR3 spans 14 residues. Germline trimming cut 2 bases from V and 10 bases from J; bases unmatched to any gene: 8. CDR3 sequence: CASSESGQGIPYTF. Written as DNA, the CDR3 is TGTGCCAGCAGTGAATCGGGACAGGGAATCCCCTACACCTTC.

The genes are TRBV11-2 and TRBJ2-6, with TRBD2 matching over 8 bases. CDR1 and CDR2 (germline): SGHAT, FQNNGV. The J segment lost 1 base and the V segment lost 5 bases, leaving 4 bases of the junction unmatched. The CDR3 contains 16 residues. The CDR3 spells CASSPSGGSGANVLTF. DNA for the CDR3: TGTGCCAGCAGCCCCTCGGGGGGGTCTGGGGCCAACGTCCTGACTTTC.

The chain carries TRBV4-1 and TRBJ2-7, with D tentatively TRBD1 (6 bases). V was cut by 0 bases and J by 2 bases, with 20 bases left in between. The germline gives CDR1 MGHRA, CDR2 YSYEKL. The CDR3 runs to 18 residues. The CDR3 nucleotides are TGCGCCAGCAGCCAAGATCCCTCCCCGGACAGCTTAGCCTACGAGCAGTACTTC. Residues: CASSQDPSPDSLAYEQYF.